This T cell receptor (beta chain) was sequenced in a study of cytomegalovirus exposure and HLA in healthy donors. Findings and caveats of the study: Information on immune exposure was restricted to one variable (CMV serostatus). Three chains linked to CMV were shown in vitro to be specific for CMV antigens. Later analysis revealed greater clonal expansion in HLA-associated TCR beta chains than in equally common others.

Germline CDR1 and CDR2: MDHEN and SYDVKM. The trim removed 8 bases at V and 7 bases at J, leaving 14 bases unmatched. The CDR3 loop spans 16 amino acids. A word on this clone: Its target is not known.

Primers for the PCR totalled 60 Vbeta and 13 Jbeta. The data were produced by immunoSEQ multiplex PCR, yet TCRdb's version contains in-frame clones alone and is incomplete. This table has roughly 100,000 clones, roughly 78% appearing once. The donors gave bone marrow, and they were healthy. Sequencing was performed on PBMCs. V is TRBV28 and J is TRBJ2-3; 11 bases match TRBD2. The source is a woman aged 40 to 50 in good health and CMV-seronegative. This CDR3 is CASGRLAGTRLNTQYF. The CDR3 coding sequence is TGTGCCAGCGGACGACTAGCGGGGACGAGATTGAATACGCAGTATTTT.